The table lists the clone carrying this TCR beta chain with a count of one. Its cognate antigen is unknown. Germline V lookup: CDR1 SQVTM, CDR2 ANQGSEA. Deletions cut 8 bases from V and 5 bases from J, with 15 bases between. The length of the CDR3 is 12 residues. This record comes from a study of CD8+ T cells in alopecia areata. Turning to the study itself: Treated patients were given oral tofacitinib, which was dosed at 5 to 10 mg twice daily. Points from the study as a whole: Tofacitinib delivered significant drops in scalp clonality and in expanded CD8+ clones among the top 100. For lesional scalp, especially alopecia totalis/universalis, clonality was higher than in normal scalp.

Indicated treatment: oral pan-JAK inhibitor, 5-10 mg twice daily. Extracted RNA was reverse transcribed into cDNA, the sequencing template. Assay used: immunoSEQ multiplex PCR; TCRdb lists only in-frame clones, some missing. This sample has approximately 210,000 clones, with 55% to 70% found just once. This material consisted of CD4+ T cells sorted from blood, taken at week 4, from a patient treated with tofacitinib. This clonotype was sampled from a human donor with alopecia areata. This chain joins TRBV29-1 and TRBJ2-5; tentatively, D is TRBD1 (7 bases). The DNA for the CDR3 is TGCAGCTCCCTGGAGGGGGCCGAGACCCAGTACTTC. Residues: CSSLEGAETQYF.